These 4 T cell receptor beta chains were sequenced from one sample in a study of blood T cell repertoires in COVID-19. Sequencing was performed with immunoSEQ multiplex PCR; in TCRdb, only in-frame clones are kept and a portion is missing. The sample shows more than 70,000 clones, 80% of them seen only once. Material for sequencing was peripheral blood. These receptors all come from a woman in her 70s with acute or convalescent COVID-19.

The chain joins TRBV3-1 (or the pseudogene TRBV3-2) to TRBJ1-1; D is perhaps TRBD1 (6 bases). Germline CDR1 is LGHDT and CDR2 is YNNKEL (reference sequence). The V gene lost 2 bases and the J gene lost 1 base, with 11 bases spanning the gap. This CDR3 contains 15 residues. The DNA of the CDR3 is TGTGCCAGCAGCCAAAACAGGGCTGGGAACACTGAAGCTTTCTTT. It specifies CASSQNRAGNTEAFF.

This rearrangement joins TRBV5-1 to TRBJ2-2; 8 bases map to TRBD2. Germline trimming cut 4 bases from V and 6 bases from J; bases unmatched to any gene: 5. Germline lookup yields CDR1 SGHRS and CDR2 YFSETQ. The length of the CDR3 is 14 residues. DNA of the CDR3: TGCGCCAGCAGCCCCGGACTAGCTCCCGGGGAGCTGTTTTTT. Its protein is CASSPGLAPGELFF. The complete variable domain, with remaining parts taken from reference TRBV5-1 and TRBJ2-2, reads KAGVTQTPRYLIKTRGQQVTLSCSPISGHRSVSWYQQTPGQGLQFLFEYFSETQRNKGNFPGRFSGRQFSNSRSEMNVSTLELGDSALYLCASSPGLAPGELFFGEGSRLTVL.

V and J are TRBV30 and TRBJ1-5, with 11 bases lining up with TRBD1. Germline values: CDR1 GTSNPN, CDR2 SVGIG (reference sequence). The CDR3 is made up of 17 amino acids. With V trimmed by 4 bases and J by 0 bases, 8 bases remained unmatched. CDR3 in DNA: TGTGCCTGGAACCCGGACAGGGGGCAACTTAGCAATCAGCCCCAGCATTTT. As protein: CAWNPDRGQLSNQPQHF.

CDR3 in amino acids: CASSQGGSLAGGPGTGELFF. CDR3 bases: TGCGCCAGCAGCCAGGGGGGGAGTCTAGCGGGAGGGCCGGGCACCGGGGAGCTGTTTTTT. The chain combines TRBV4-1 with TRBJ2-2; 12 bases fit TRBD2. The length of the CDR3 is 20 residues. V lost 3 bases to trimming and J lost 4 bases; unmatched junction nucleotides: 15. Looked up from germline, CDR1 is MGHRA and CDR2 is YSYEKL.